What follows are 5 T cell receptor beta chains derived from one specimen sequenced in a study of blood T cell repertoires in COVID-19. Some clones are missing from TCRdb's copy, which holds only in-frame ones; the method was immunoSEQ multiplex PCR. Altogether around 230,000 clones are present, 82% being singletons, with the ten largest covering 15%. Input material: PBMCs or T cells enriched from blood (not recorded which). The receptors stem from a middle-aged man who had recovered from COVID-19.

This rearrangement joins TRBV3-1 (or the pseudogene TRBV3-2) to TRBJ1-2; 10 nucleotides agree with TRBD1. V gave up 9 bases and J gave up 8 bases; unmatched junction bases: 9. The V gene's germline CDR1 is LGHDT and CDR2 YNNKEL (reference sequence). This CDR3 comprises 13 residues. CDR3 DNA sequence: TGTGCCAGTGGGACAGGGGTTGGTATAGGCTACACCTTC. Translation gives CASGTGVGIGYTF.

The genes are TRBV4-2 and TRBJ2-7, with TRBD1 matching over 10 bases. CDR1 and CDR2 from the germline V gene are LGHNA and YNFKEQ. The CDR3 sequence is 16 residues long. V lost 1 base, J lost 5 bases, and 8 bases stayed unmatched. The CDR3 is CASSQGDTTGGNEQYF. As DNA, the CDR3 is TGTGCCAGCAGCCAAGGAGATACGACAGGGGGCAACGAGCAGTACTTC.

The gene calls are TRBV5-1 and TRBJ2-3, with 8 bases lining up with TRBD1. This CDR3 has 16 amino acids. Germline trimming cut 0 bases from V and 4 bases from J; bases unmatched to any gene: 7. Germline V lookup: CDR1 SGHRS, CDR2 YFSETQ. The CDR3 is CASSLARDRIPDTQYF. The CDR3 coding sequence is TGCGCCAGCAGCTTGGCGCGGGACAGGATTCCAGATACGCAGTATTTT.

This clone was picked up a small number of times. This rearrangement joins TRBV5-1 to TRBJ2-7; 14 bases line up with TRBD2. V shed 2 bases, J shed 3 bases, and the junction held 1 base outside the gene matches. Germline V gene sequence: CDR1 SGHRS, CDR2 YFSETQ. The length of the CDR3 is 15 residues. The CDR3 DNA reads TGCGCCAGCAGCTTAGGGACTAGCGGGAGCTACGAGCAGTACTTC. Translation gives CASSLGTSGSYEQYF.

The rearrangement joins TRBV5-8 to TRBJ1-5; D is perhaps TRBD1 (6 bases). This CDR3 has 15 amino acids. CDR1 and CDR2 from the germline V gene are SGHTS and YDEGEE. Trimming removed 5 bases at V and 0 bases at J, with 12 bases between. The DNA of the CDR3 is TGTGCCAGCAGGTCGGGACAAAATAGCAATCAGCCCCAGCATTTT. Its translation: CASRSGQNSNQPQHF.